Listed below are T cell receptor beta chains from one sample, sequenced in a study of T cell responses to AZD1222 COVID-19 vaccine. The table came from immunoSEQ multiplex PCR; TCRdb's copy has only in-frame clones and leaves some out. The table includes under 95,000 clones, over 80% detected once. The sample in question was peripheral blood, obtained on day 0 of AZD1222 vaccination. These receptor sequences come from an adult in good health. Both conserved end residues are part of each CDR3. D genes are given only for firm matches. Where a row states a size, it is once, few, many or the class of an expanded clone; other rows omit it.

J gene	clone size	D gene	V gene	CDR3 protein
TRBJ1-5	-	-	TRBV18	CASSPQRRTDNNQPQHF
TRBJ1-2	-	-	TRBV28	CASSPSWGQFTF
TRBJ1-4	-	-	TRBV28	CASSLSSAGSGAEKLFF
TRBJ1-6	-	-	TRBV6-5	CASSYTEVSIHSPLHF
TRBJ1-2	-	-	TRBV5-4	CASSWGDGYTF
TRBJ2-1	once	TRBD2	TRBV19	CASSTPWTSGSDEQFF
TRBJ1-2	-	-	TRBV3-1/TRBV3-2	CASSQEGADYGYTF
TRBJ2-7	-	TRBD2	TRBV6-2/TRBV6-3	CASSSPLAVSYEQYF
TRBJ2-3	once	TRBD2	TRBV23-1	CASSPGTRRSDTQYF
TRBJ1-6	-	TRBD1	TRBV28	CASSTETGSYNSPLHF
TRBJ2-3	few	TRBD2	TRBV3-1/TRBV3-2	CASSQRAGGISTDTQYF
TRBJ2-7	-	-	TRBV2	CASRGGYEQYF
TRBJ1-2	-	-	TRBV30	CAWSVMDSYGYTF
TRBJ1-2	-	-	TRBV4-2	CASSQPGVRGGYTF
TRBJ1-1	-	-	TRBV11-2	CASSLASWGMDTEAFF
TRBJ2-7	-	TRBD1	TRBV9	CASSPRWDRVGEQYF
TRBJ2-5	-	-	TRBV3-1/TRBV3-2	CASSQDLIGQETQYF
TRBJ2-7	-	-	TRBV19	CASSILPNEQYF
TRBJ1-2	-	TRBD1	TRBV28	CASSLWKGAFNGYTF
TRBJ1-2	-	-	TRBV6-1	CASSESLGGRDTGYTF
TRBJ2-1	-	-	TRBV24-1	CATSDSGTGNHNEQFF
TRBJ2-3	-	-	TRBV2	CASSRNRDQTLTDTQYF
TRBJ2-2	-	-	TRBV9	CASSVATGELFF
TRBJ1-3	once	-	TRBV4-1	CASSQQGFSGNTIYF
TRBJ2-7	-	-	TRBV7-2	CASSKEGHSLSYEQYF
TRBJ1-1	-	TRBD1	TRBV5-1	CASSSQGLDTEAFF
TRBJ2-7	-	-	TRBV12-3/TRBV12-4	CASTSLPTYEQYF
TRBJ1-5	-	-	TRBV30	CAWRQDYGPQHF
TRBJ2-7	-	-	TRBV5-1	CASNNGGIAYEQYF
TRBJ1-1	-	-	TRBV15	CATGAGTEAFF
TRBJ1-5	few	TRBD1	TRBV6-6	CASSRQGPSSGNQPQHF
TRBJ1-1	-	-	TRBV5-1	CASSSTQGLLNTEAFF
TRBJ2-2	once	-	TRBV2	CASTREGPAGELFF
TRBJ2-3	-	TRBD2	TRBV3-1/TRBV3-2	CASSRGAGGADTQYF
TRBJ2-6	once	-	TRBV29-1	CSAGTTGANVLTF
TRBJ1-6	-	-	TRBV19	CASGSISDSPLHF
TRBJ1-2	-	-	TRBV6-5	CASSYSKQGGGGYTF
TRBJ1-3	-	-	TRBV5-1	CASSLNAGVSGNTIYF
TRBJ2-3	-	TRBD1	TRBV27	CATRRGTGFLDTQYF
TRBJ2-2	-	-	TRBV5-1	CASGVPLSNTGELFF
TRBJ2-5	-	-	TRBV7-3	CASSFGTAVGETQYF
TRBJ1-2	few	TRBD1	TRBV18	CASSPGQSPNYGYTF